This T cell receptor (beta chain) was documented in a study of T cells expressing NK-cell markers. Study in general: From sorted CD3+CD56+NKG2C+, CD3+CD56+NKG2C- and CD3+CD56-NKG2C+ T cells came the TCR beta repertoires.

TCRdb derives one entry per CDR3 protein from the 5' RACE reads, leaving out DNA. Here the sample table reports 350,000 to 450,000 distinct CDR3 sequences. Germline CDR1 and CDR2: SQVTM and ANQGSEA. CDR3 length: 15 amino acids. The TCR was taken from a man between 18 and 69 years old in good health. The genes are TRBV29-1 and TRBJ2-1; as DNA is missing, the TRBD2 call by TCRdb cannot be tested. The sequencing sample was made of blood T cells: a sorted CD56 or NKG2C T cell subset, CD4+ or CD8+ T cells, or bulk PBMC T cells (not recorded which). The CDR3 is CSVERASGAGDPGFF.